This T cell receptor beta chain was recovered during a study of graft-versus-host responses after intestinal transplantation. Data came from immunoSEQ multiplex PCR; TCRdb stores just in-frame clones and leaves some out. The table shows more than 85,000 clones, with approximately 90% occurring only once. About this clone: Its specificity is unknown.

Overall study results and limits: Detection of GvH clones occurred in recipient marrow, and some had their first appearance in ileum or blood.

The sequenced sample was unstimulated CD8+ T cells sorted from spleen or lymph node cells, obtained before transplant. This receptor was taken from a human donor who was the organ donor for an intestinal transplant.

The CDR3: CASSLSVVDNTGEQYF. CDR3 nucleotides: TGTGCCAGCAGCTTATCCGTGGTAGACAATACGGGGGAGCAGTACTTC. The J gene is TRBJ2-7, the V gene TRBV7-6; D possibly corresponds to TRBD2 (5 bases). The CDR3 extends over 16 amino acids. Germline assignment: CDR1 SGHVS and CDR2 FNYEAQ. V gave up 2 bases and J gave up 7 bases, with 21 bases separating them.